This T cell receptor (beta chain) was found in a study of T cell repertoires in cytomegalovirus infection. TCRdb re-called the reads with MiXCR, one entry per CDR3 protein. There are approximately 150,000 distinct CDR3 sequences in the sample; about 22% occur only once, and roughly 27% lies in the top ten. As regards this clonotype: Antigen specificity is unknown.

The CDR3 consists of 18 residues. V lost 4 bases, J lost 2 bases, and 22 bases lay in between. Germline CDR1 and CDR2: LGHNA and YNFKEQ. The gene calls are TRBV4-2 and TRBJ2-3; D is tentatively TRBD1 or TRBD2 (6 bases each). This clonotype originated in a human donor in good health (CMV status not recorded). Some clones in this sample may be carry-over from other donors' samples. Material: CD8+ T cells from cultured PBMCs, obtained from culture after CMV antigen stimulation. In nucleotides, the CDR3 is TGTGCCAGCAGCCCCCCCACCGTGGGGGGCCATATCACAGATACGCAGTATTTT. Its translation is CASSPPTVGGHITDTQYF.